This is a list of T cell receptor beta chains from one sample in a study of blood T cell repertoires in COVID-19. Sequencing used immunoSEQ multiplex PCR; TCRdb keeps in-frame clones, though not all of them. The sample has over 200,000 clones; approximately 90% are singletons. Sequenced input: PBMCs or T cells enriched from blood (not recorded which). These TCRs come from a man in his thirties or forties who had recovered from COVID-19. Both conserved end residues are part of each CDR3. The order of the fields is J gene, CDR3 length, D gene, V gene, CDR3 DNA, CDR3 protein. The D gene is left open where the match is weak.

j_gene: TRBJ1-1; len: 13; d_gene: NA; v_gene: TRBV7-8; CDR3nt: TGTGCCAGCAGCTTAGAGAGTCGGACTGAAGCTTTCTTT; CDR3aa: CASSLESRTEAFF
j_gene: TRBJ1-1; len: 13; d_gene: NA; v_gene: TRBV11-2; CDR3nt: TGTGCCAGCACAGGGCTGGAGAACACTGAAGCTTTCTTT; CDR3aa: CASTGLENTEAFF
j_gene: TRBJ2-3; len: 15; d_gene: TRBD2; v_gene: TRBV11-3; CDR3nt: TGTGCCAGCAGTAAAGGACTAGCGGGGGCGGATACGCAGTATTTT; CDR3aa: CASSKGLAGADTQYF
j_gene: TRBJ2-7; len: 14; d_gene: NA; v_gene: TRBV5-1; CDR3nt: TGCGCCAGCAGCTTGGGCGGGGCCGGAGACGAGCAGTACTTC; CDR3aa: CASSLGGAGDEQYF
j_gene: TRBJ1-2; len: 16; d_gene: TRBD1; v_gene: TRBV9; CDR3nt: TGTGCCAGCAGCGTCATGCCGGGACAGACTAACTATGGCTACACCTTC; CDR3aa: CASSVMPGQTNYGYTF
j_gene: TRBJ2-3; len: 13; d_gene: NA; v_gene: TRBV19; CDR3nt: TGTGCCAGTAGTAGAGAATCGACAGATACGCAGTATTTT; CDR3aa: CASSRESTDTQYF
j_gene: TRBJ2-7; len: 13; d_gene: TRBD1; v_gene: TRBV27; CDR3nt: TGTGCCATCGGGACGGGACAGGGCTACGAGCAGTACTTC; CDR3aa: CAIGTGQGYEQYF
j_gene: TRBJ1-3; len: 12; d_gene: NA; v_gene: TRBV6-5; CDR3nt: TGTGCCAGCCTATCCCCGGGAAACACCATATATTTT; CDR3aa: CASLSPGNTIYF
j_gene: TRBJ1-1; len: 16; d_gene: NA; v_gene: TRBV12-2; CDR3nt: TGTGCAAGTCGCCTAGAAACTGGACTGCTGAACACTGAAGCTTTCTTT; CDR3aa: CASRLETGLLNTEAFF
j_gene: TRBJ2-3; len: 15; d_gene: TRBD2; v_gene: TRBV9; CDR3nt: TGTGCCAGCAGCGTACGCGGGGGGAGCACAGATACGCAGTATTTT; CDR3aa: CASSVRGGSTDTQYF
j_gene: TRBJ2-2; len: 13; d_gene: NA; v_gene: TRBV30; CDR3nt: TGTGCCTGGAGTGTACCGAGGCCCGGGGAGCTGTTTTTT; CDR3aa: CAWSVPRPGELFF